This is a list of T cell receptor beta chains from one sample in a study of cytomegalovirus exposure and HLA in healthy donors. The table came from immunoSEQ multiplex PCR; TCRdb's copy has only in-frame clones and leaves some out. The profile shows over 100,000 clones, over 60% of them singletons. The sequenced material came from PBMCs. The receptors come from a young man in good health and CMV-seronegative. The CDR3 runs from the conserved cysteine through the conserved F or W. A D gene is named only where the DNA matches it firmly. Some rows mark clone size as missing; the rest say once, few, many or name a class of expanded clone.

clone size | J gene | V gene | D gene | CDR3 protein | CDR3 DNA
NA | TRBJ2-7 | TRBV7-2 | TRBD2 | CASSDRGGRSEQYF | TGTGCCAGCAGCGACCGGGGGGGGCGAAGCGAGCAGTACTTC
once | TRBJ1-2 | TRBV28 | NA | CASSLQGSNGYPF | TGTGCCAGCAGTCTCCAGGGGTCAAATGGCTACCCCTTC
NA | TRBJ2-7 | TRBV5-6 | NA | CASAVLGLYEQYF | TGTGCCAGCGCGGTTTTAGGACTCTACGAGCAGTACTTC
NA | TRBJ2-3 | TRBV5-1 | TRBD2 | CASSLPIAGGPRSSTDTQYF | TGCGCCAGCAGCTTGCCTATAGCGGGGGGTCCAAGGTCTAGCACAGATACGCAGTATTTT
NA | TRBJ2-7 | TRBV9 | NA | CASSGKGGVGEQYF | TGTGCCAGCAGCGGTAAGGGGGGGGTAGGCGAGCAGTACTTC
NA | TRBJ2-4 | TRBV19 | TRBD1 | CASKGTGALLAKNIQYF | TGTGCCAGTAAGGGGACAGGGGCCCTTCTAGCCAAAAACATTCAGTACTTC
NA | TRBJ2-1 | TRBV18 | TRBD2 | CASSLRTSGNYNEQFF | TGTGCCAGCTCACTAAGGACTAGCGGGAACTACAATGAGCAGTTCTTC
NA | TRBJ2-7 | TRBV4-1 | TRBD1 | CASSHPGTDYEQYF | TGCGCCAGCAGCCATCCCGGGACAGACTACGAGCAGTACTTC
few | TRBJ1-1 | TRBV27 | NA | CASTSWGSGRGVTEAFF | TGTGCCAGCACCTCATGGGGGTCAGGCCGGGGGGTCACTGAAGCTTTCTTT
NA | TRBJ2-2 | TRBV7-8 | TRBD2 | CASSLASGRSGELFF | TGTGCCAGCAGCTTAGCAAGCGGGAGGTCCGGGGAGCTGTTTTTT
NA | TRBJ2-7 | TRBV6-6 | TRBD2 | CASTTSGVYEQYF | TGTGCCAGCACGACTAGCGGGGTCTACGAGCAGTACTTC
NA | TRBJ1-3 | TRBV9 | NA | CASSVNSPGNTIYF | TGTGCCAGCAGCGTAAACAGTCCTGGAAACACCATATATTTT
NA | TRBJ2-3 | TRBV27 | TRBD1 | CASSNRGPWDTQYF | TGTGCCAGCAGCAACAGGGGGCCCTGGGATACGCAGTATTTT
NA | TRBJ2-2 | TRBV7-6 | NA | CARSLVGRGNTGELFF | TGTGCCCGCAGCTTAGTCGGCAGGGGGAACACCGGGGAGCTGTTTTTT
NA | TRBJ2-1 | TRBV11-2 | NA | CASSFTLGALSYNEQFF | TGTGCCAGCAGCTTCACTTTAGGGGCGTTGTCCTACAATGAGCAGTTCTTC
once | TRBJ2-1 | TRBV2 | TRBD2 | CASRGGLAYNEQFF | TGTGCCAGCAGAGGGGGACTAGCCTACAATGAGCAGTTCTTC
NA | TRBJ2-1 | TRBV7-9 | TRBD1 | CASSLRMGQDYNEQFF | TGTGCCAGCAGCTTGAGAATGGGACAGGACTACAATGAGCAGTTCTTC
NA | TRBJ2-7 | TRBV19 | TRBD1 | CASSIRDRGPYEQYF | TGTGCCAGTAGTATCCGGGACAGGGGGCCCTACGAGCAGTACTTC
NA | TRBJ1-1 | TRBV5-1 | TRBD1 | CASSRDSRYTEAFF | TGCGCCAGCAGCAGGGACAGCCGCTACACTGAAGCTTTCTTT
few | TRBJ2-7 | TRBV6-6 | TRBD2 | CASSIAGLSPTEQYF | TGTGCCAGCAGTATAGCGGGTTTATCCCCCACCGAGCAGTACTTC
NA | TRBJ1-1 | TRBV7-2 | NA | CASSLAFGQSTEAFF | TGTGCCAGCAGCTTAGCCTTCGGACAGAGCACTGAAGCTTTCTTT
NA | TRBJ2-3 | TRBV4-1 | NA | CASSQDGTGSTDTQYF | TGCGCCAGCAGCCAAGATGGCACAGGTAGCACAGATACGCAGTATTTT
NA | TRBJ2-3 | TRBV6-1 | TRBD1 | CASSEVGRDRDTQYF | TGTGCCAGCAGTGAAGTGGGGCGGGACAGGGATACGCAGTATTTT
NA | TRBJ2-5 | TRBV29-1 | TRBD2 | CSVERGGGIQYF | TGCAGCGTCGAGCGGGGGGGCGGGATCCAGTACTTC
few | TRBJ1-4 | TRBV5-6 | TRBD1 | CASIGTGQSNEKLFF | TGTGCCAGCATAGGGACGGGACAGTCAAATGAAAAACTGTTTTTT
NA | TRBJ2-7 | TRBV11-1 | TRBD1 | CAVGGTDSYEQYF | TGTGCCGTAGGTGGGACAGACTCCTACGAGCAGTACTTC
NA | TRBJ1-1 | TRBV28 | NA | CASSPTGGMNTEAFF | TGTGCCAGCAGCCCGACCGGGGGGATGAACACTGAAGCTTTCTTT
NA | TRBJ2-1 | TRBV4-1 | NA | CASSPPSPEQFF | TGCGCCAGCAGCCCCCCTAGCCCCGAGCAGTTCTTC
NA | TRBJ1-6 | TRBV5-1 | TRBD1 | CASSPGTVNSPLHF | TGCGCCAGCAGCCCCGGGACAGTTAATTCACCCCTCCACTTT
few | TRBJ1-3 | TRBV6-5 | NA | CASSYYSGNTIYF | TGTGCCAGCAGTTATTACTCTGGAAACACCATATATTTT
NA | TRBJ1-1 | TRBV9 | NA | CASSVAGVGLNTEAFF | TGTGCCAGCAGCGTGGCAGGGGTAGGACTCAACACTGAAGCTTTCTTT
NA | TRBJ2-5 | TRBV5-4 | NA | CASSTQQETQYF | TGTGCCAGCAGCACCCAGCAAGAGACCCAGTACTTC
NA | TRBJ2-7 | TRBV19 | TRBD1 | CASSPGTGFVFYEQYF | TGTGCCAGTAGTCCCGGGACAGGGTTCGTGTTCTACGAGCAGTACTTC
NA | TRBJ2-7 | TRBV7-2 | NA | CASSQDYASEQYF | TGTGCCAGCAGTCAGGACTACGCTTCGGAGCAGTACTTC
NA | TRBJ2-2 | TRBV6-4 | NA | CASSRQGNTGELFF | TGTGCCAGCAGCAGACAAGGGAACACCGGGGAGCTGTTTTTT
few | TRBJ1-1 | TRBV5-1 | NA | CASTSGFGTEAFF | TGCGCCAGCACCTCAGGGTTCGGGACTGAAGCTTTCTTT
few | TRBJ2-4 | TRBV5-4 | TRBD2 | CASSPNGLAGPRGNIQYF | TGTGCCAGCAGCCCTAATGGGTTAGCGGGACCCCGGGGAAACATTCAGTACTTC
NA | TRBJ1-5 | TRBV15 | NA | CATSRDRGNQPQHF | TGTGCCACCAGCAGAGACAGGGGCAATCAGCCCCAGCATTTT
NA | TRBJ2-7 | TRBV7-9 | NA | CASSFTESSYEQYF | TGTGCCAGCAGCTTCACAGAGAGCTCCTACGAGCAGTACTTC
NA | TRBJ2-5 | TRBV5-1 | NA | CASSLGGRETQYF | TGCGCCAGCAGCTTGGGGGGCCGAGAGACCCAGTACTTC
NA | TRBJ1-1 | TRBV5-1 | TRBD1 | CASSLFLGGTAFMNTEAFF | TGCGCCAGCAGCTTATTTTTAGGGGGGACAGCCTTTATGAACACTGAAGCTTTCTTT
NA | TRBJ1-2 | TRBV5-8 | NA | CASSLGGPNYGYTF | TGTGCCAGCAGCTTGGGAGGTCCGAACTATGGCTACACCTTC
NA | TRBJ1-1 | TRBV18 | NA | CASSPLENTEAFF | TGTGCCAGCTCACCATTAGAGAACACTGAAGCTTTCTTT
NA | TRBJ2-3 | TRBV7-9 | NA | CASSLVRGWTTDTQYF | TGTGCCAGCAGCTTAGTCAGAGGGTGGACCACAGATACGCAGTATTTT
few | TRBJ2-7 | TRBV5-4 | NA | CASSSTRGYEQYF | TGTGCCAGCAGCTCCACTCGGGGTTACGAGCAGTACTTC
NA | TRBJ1-2 | TRBV28 | NA | CASSTTNRGYTF | TGTGCCAGCAGTACCACAAACAGGGGCTACACCTTC
NA | TRBJ2-2 | TRBV9 | TRBD2 | CASSLEAAAGLAGVYTGELFF | TGTGCCAGCAGCTTAGAAGCAGCGGCAGGACTAGCGGGAGTGTACACCGGGGAGCTGTTTTTT
once | TRBJ2-7 | TRBV7-9 | TRBD1 | CASSLVGTGKNYEQYF | TGTGCCAGCAGCTTAGTTGGGACAGGAAAGAACTACGAGCAGTACTTC
NA | TRBJ2-7 | TRBV7-8 | TRBD2 | CASSLVSGGYEQYF | TGTGCCAGCAGCTTAGTAAGCGGGGGGTACGAGCAGTACTTC
NA | TRBJ2-1 | TRBV5-4 | TRBD1 | CASSPDRATYNEQFF | TGTGCCAGCAGCCCGGACAGGGCCACCTACAATGAGCAGTTCTTC
NA | TRBJ2-5 | TRBV25-1 | NA | CASSRGGLETQYF | TGTGCCAGCAGTAGGGGGGGTTTAGAGACCCAGTACTTC
NA | TRBJ2-7 | TRBV19 | TRBD1 | CASSGTGQGGSYEQYF | TGTGCCAGTTCCGGGACAGGCCAGGGGGGCTCCTACGAGCAGTACTTC
NA | TRBJ2-7 | TRBV28 | NA | CASSLDRRLSYEQYF | TGTGCCAGCAGTTTAGACAGGCGCCTCTCCTACGAGCAGTACTTC